The present entry profiles one TCR beta chain with its context. As yet, its antigen is unknown. The CDR3 is 15 residues long. V gave up 0 bases and J gave up 6 bases, with 13 bases separating them. Germline assignment: CDR1 SGHRS and CDR2 YFSETQ. These data originate in a study of response to subunit inactivated influenza vaccine. Points from the study as a whole: New T cells are recruited in small numbers by each seasonal influenza vaccination, according to the authors' suggestion.

TCRdb passed the RT-PCR reads through MiXCR, listing each CDR3 protein once. The sample has around 750,000 distinct CDR3 sequences; 21% are singletons. The sample here was PBMCs from blood, taken 4 to 6 days after vaccination. The chain carries TRBV5-1 and TRBJ2-1; unclear D gene. This sequence originates from a man over 45 who received an inactivated influenza vaccine. Here the CDR3 DNA reads TGCGCCAGCAGCTTGGGGAGCACAGCCAGCAATGAGCAGTTCTTC. Amino acid sequence: CASSLGSTASNEQFF.